This entry features one TCR beta chain sequence. Its specificity is not known. The germline V gene has CDR1 SGHTA and CDR2 FQGNSA. Trimming took 1 base from V and 0 from J, leaving 10 bases between them. The CDR3 spans 15 residues. The data derive from a study of cytomegalovirus exposure and HLA in healthy donors. Study details: Out of 150 million to 200 million T cells, an earlier analysis found roughly 100 million unique TCR beta sequences in total. Unique TCRs from HLA-typed donors, around 93 million of them, were held in an early data release.

PCR amplification relied on 60 Vbeta primers (plus 13 Jbeta primers). Profiled with immunoSEQ multiplex PCR; TCRdb holds only in-frame clones, not every one. In the table there are about 140,000 clones, about four fifths of which are singletons. Broader study findings: Accounts indicate the classifier identified cytomegalovirus status with strong specificity and sensitivity. Looking again later, the authors saw that most CMV-associated TCR beta chains seemed HLA-restricted.

The sample consisted of PBMCs. This clonotype was obtained from a man younger than 40 in good health and CMV-seronegative. This rearrangement joins TRBV7-2 to TRBJ2-7, with D tentatively TRBD1 (6 bases). The CDR3 DNA is TGTGCCAGCAGCTTAGGGGGACAAAACTCCTACGAGCAGTACTTC. Translated, it gives CASSLGGQNSYEQYF.